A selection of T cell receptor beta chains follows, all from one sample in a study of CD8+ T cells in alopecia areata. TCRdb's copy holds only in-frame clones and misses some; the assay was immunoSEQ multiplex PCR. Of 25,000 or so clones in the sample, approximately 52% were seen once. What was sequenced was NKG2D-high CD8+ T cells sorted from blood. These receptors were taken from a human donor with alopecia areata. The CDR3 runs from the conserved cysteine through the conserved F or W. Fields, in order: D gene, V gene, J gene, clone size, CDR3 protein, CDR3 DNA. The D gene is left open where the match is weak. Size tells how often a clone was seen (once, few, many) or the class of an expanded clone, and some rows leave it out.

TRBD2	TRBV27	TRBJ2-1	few	CASSFAGGSYNEQFF	TGTGCCAGCAGTTTTGCGGGAGGTTCTTACAATGAGCAGTTCTTC
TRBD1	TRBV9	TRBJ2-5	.	CASSVTGGQETQYF	TGTGCCAGCAGCGTGACAGGGGGCCAAGAGACCCAGTACTTC
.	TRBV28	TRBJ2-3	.	CASSFRGTTDTQYF	TGTGCCAGCAGTTTCCGCGGGACCACAGATACGCAGTATTTT
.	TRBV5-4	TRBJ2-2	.	CASSSREGISPGELFF	TGTGCCAGCAGCTCCCGGGAAGGGATATCGCCCGGGGAGCTGTTTTTT
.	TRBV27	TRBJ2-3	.	CASSLGSGLYTDTQYF	TGTGCCAGCAGTTTAGGTTCAGGCCTATACACAGATACGCAGTATTTT
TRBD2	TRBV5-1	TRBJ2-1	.	CASSFGREGRNEQFF	TGCGCCAGCAGCTTTGGACGGGAGGGCCGGAATGAGCAGTTCTTC
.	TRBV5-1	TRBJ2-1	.	CASSLRPPGAEQFF	TGCGCCAGCAGCTTGAGGCCCCCGGGAGCTGAGCAGTTCTTC
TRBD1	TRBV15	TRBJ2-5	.	CATSRNPDRGVETQYF	TGTGCCACCAGCAGGAATCCTGACAGGGGGGTGGAGACCCAGTACTTC
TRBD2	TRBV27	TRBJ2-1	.	CASSLKIFGTSYEQFF	TGTGCCAGCAGTTTGAAAATTTTCGGGACTAGCTATGAGCAGTTCTTC
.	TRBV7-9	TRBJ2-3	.	CASSKLGVRFPDTQYF	TGTGCCAGCAGCAAATTGGGGGTGAGGTTCCCAGATACGCAGTATTTT
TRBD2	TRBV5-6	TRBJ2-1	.	CASSPWGGYLNNEQFF	TGTGCCAGCAGCCCCTGGGGGGGTTACCTAAACAATGAGCAGTTCTTC
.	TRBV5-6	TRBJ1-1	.	CASSLKFRGVISAEAFF	TGTGCCAGCAGCTTGAAGTTTCGGGGCGTAATTAGCGCTGAAGCTTTCTTT
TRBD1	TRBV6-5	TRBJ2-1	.	CASSPGQGVNEQFF	TGTGCCAGCAGTCCGGGACAGGGGGTAAATGAGCAGTTCTTC
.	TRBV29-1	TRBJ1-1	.	CSATTGNEAFF	TGCAGCGCTACCACTGGGAACGAAGCTTTCTTT
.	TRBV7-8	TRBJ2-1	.	CASSLYPEWAGNEQFF	TGTGCCAGCAGCTTATATCCGGAGTGGGCAGGCAATGAGCAGTTCTTC
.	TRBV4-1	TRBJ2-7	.	CASSPEARGSYEQYF	TGCGCCAGCAGCCCAGAGGCGCGGGGCTCCTACGAGCAGTACTTC
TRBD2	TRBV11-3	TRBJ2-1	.	CASSLSASGSSTDEQFF	TGTGCCAGCAGCTTAAGCGCTAGCGGGAGCTCTACGGATGAGCAGTTCTTC
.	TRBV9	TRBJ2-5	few	CASSPEGYQETQYF	TGTGCCAGCAGCCCGGAAGGGTACCAAGAGACCCAGTACTTC
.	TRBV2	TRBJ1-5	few	CASQGQGMSNQPQHF	TGTGCCAGCCAGGGCCAGGGGATGAGCAATCAGCCCCAGCATTTT
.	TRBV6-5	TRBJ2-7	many	CASGTWEQYF	TGTGCCAGCGGAACCTGGGAGCAGTACTTC
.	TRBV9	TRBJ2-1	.	CASSVARALDEQFF	TGTGCCAGCAGCGTAGCCAGGGCACTGGATGAGCAGTTCTTC
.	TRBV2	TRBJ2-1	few	CASSASLDNEQFF	TGTGCCAGCAGCGCAAGTCTTGATAATGAGCAGTTCTTC
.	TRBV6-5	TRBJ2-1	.	CASSYSDSYNEQFF	TGTGCCAGCAGTTACTCGGACAGCTACAATGAGCAGTTCTTC
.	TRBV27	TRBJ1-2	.	CASSLFAEGGYTF	TGTGCCAGCAGTTTATTCGCGGAGGGTGGCTACACCTTC
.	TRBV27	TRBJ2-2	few	CASRQGIPGELFF	TGTGCCAGCAGGCAGGGGATCCCCGGGGAGCTGTTTTTT
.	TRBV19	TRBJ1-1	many	CASSAPMAGRTEAFF	TGTGCCAGTAGTGCCCCAATGGCAGGCCGAACTGAAGCTTTCTTT
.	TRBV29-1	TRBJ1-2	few	CSVEDRQSHYGYTF	TGCAGCGTTGAAGATCGTCAGAGCCACTATGGCTACACCTTC
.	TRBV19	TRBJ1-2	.	CASPTGSGKYGYTF	TGTGCCAGTCCGACCGGGTCCGGGAAGTATGGCTACACCTTC
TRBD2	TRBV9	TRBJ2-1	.	CASSVGGRAYNEQFF	TGTGCCAGCAGCGTAGGCGGGAGGGCATACAATGAGCAGTTCTTC
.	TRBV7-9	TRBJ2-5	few	CASSLVEETQYF	TGTGCCAGCAGCTTAGTGGAAGAGACCCAGTACTTC
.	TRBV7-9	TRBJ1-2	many	CASSDDLTLYYGYTF	TGTGCCAGCAGCGATGACCTTACCCTTTACTATGGCTACACCTTC
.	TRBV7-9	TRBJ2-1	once	CASSRTDNEQFF	TGTGCCAGCAGCCGGACGGACAATGAGCAGTTCTTC
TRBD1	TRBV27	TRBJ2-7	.	CASSASGQDYYEQYF	TGTGCCAGCAGTGCCTCGGGACAGGACTATTACGAGCAGTACTTC
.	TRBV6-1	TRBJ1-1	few	CASSFQNTEAFF	TGTGCCAGTTCCTTTCAGAACACTGAAGCTTTCTTT
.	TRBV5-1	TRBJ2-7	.	CASSLASWGSSSEQYF	TGCGCCAGCAGCCTAGCTTCCTGGGGCTCGTCGAGCGAGCAGTACTTC
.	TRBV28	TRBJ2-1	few	CASSFPSPQVSRQRFF	TGTGCCAGCAGTTTTCCCTCTCCTCAAGTTAGCCGACAGAGGTTCTTC
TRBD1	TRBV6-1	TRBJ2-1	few	CASRTGAPKFF	TGTGCCAGCAGGACAGGGGCTCCTAAGTTCTTC
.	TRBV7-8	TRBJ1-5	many	CASSPERQMRLEPQHF	TGTGCCAGCAGCCCAGAGAGGCAGATGCGTCTCGAGCCCCAGCATTTT
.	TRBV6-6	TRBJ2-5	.	CASSPRLAETQYF	TGTGCCAGCAGTCCAAGACTGGCAGAGACCCAGTACTTC
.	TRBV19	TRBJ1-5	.	CASSIRGYQPQHF	TGTGCCAGTAGTATAAGAGGATATCAGCCCCAGCATTTT
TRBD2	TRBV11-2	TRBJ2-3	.	CASSLERTSGIKTDTQYF	TGTGCCAGCAGCTTAGAAAGGACTAGCGGGATAAAAACAGATACGCAGTATTTT
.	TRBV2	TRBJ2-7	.	CASSEVEGSSYEQYF	TGTGCCAGCAGTGAAGTGGAGGGCAGCTCCTACGAGCAGTACTTC
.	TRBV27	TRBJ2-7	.	CASSRGGGNEQYF	TGTGCCAGCAGCCGAGGGGGGGGAAACGAGCAGTACTTC
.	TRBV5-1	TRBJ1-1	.	CASSLGVEAFF	TGCGCCAGCAGCTTGGGGGTTGAAGCTTTCTTT
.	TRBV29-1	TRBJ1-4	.	CSVEDATNEKLFF	TGCAGCGTTGAAGACGCAACTAATGAAAAACTGTTTTTT
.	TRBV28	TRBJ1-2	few	CASSSWLGYTF	TGTGCCAGCAGTTCTTGGTTGGGCTACACCTTC
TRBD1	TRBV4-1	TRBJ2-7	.	CASSYNRGPAYEQYF	TGCGCCAGCAGCTACAACAGGGGCCCAGCCTACGAGCAGTACTTC
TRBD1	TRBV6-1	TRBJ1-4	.	CASSLQGEKLFF	TGTGCCAGCAGTTTACAGGGGGAAAAACTGTTTTTT
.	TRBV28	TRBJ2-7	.	CASSFQGLSYEQYF	TGTGCCAGCAGTTTTCAGGGTCTCTCCTACGAGCAGTACTTC
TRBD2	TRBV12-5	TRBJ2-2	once	CASGFLLAAKGGELFF	TGTGCTAGTGGTTTTCTTCTAGCGGCCAAGGGCGGGGAGCTGTTTTTT